These T cell receptor beta chains were read from a single sample in a study of persistence of HIV-infected CD4 T cells. For these TCRs, the target antigens are not known. Using immunoSEQ multiplex PCR, the repertoire was profiled, and TCRdb retains in-frame clones only, with some absent. Among about 40,000 clones listed, roughly 74% were seen once. Sequenced here: CD4+ T cells sorted from PBMCs after roughly 18-hour stimulation, sampled from a patient who received antiretroviral therapy. The origin of the receptors is an adult man with HIV who was CMV-seropositive. Each CDR3 is given with its conserved first and last residue. A D gene is named only where the DNA matches it firmly. Not all rows give a size; the values are once, few, many and, for expanded clones, a class.

size: few
V: TRBV19
J: TRBJ2-1
D: -
CDR3: CASSIRNGGQPSHNEQFF
DNA: TGTGCCAGTAGTATCCGAAACGGGGGGCAACCCTCGCACAATGAGCAGTTCTTC

size: -
V: TRBV4-2
J: TRBJ1-5
D: TRBD1
CDR3: CASSQDPRGIDNQPQHF
DNA: TGTGCCAGCAGCCAAGATCCCAGGGGGATCGACAATCAGCCCCAGCATTTT

size: -
V: TRBV30
J: TRBJ2-3
D: -
CDR3: CAWRIPGIQGTQYF
DNA: TGTGCCTGGAGGATCCCGGGGATTCAGGGTACGCAGTATTTT

size: -
V: TRBV27
J: TRBJ2-6
D: TRBD1
CDR3: CASSFRDRGEFWTGANVLTF
DNA: TGTGCCAGCAGTTTCCGGGACAGGGGCGAATTTTGGACTGGGGCCAACGTCCTGACTTTC

size: few
V: TRBV6-2/TRBV6-3
J: TRBJ1-1
D: -
CDR3: CASSYSQGGTEAFF
DNA: TGTGCCAGCAGTTACTCCCAGGGTGGCACTGAAGCTTTCTTT

size: -
V: TRBV7-2
J: TRBJ1-3
D: TRBD1
CDR3: CASSLDRGRSGNTIYF
DNA: TGTGCCAGCAGCTTAGACAGGGGTCGCTCTGGAAACACCATATATTTT

size: -
V: TRBV6-1
J: TRBJ1-5
D: TRBD1
CDR3: CASSEAIPAGTALNQPQHF
DNA: TGTGCCAGCAGTGAAGCGATACCCGCCGGGACAGCGTTGAATCAGCCCCAGCATTTT

size: once
V: TRBV5-1
J: TRBJ2-3
D: -
CDR3: CASSLSAASTDTQYF
DNA: TGCGCCAGCAGCTTGTCAGCGGCAAGCACAGATACGCAGTATTTT

size: -
V: TRBV11-3
J: TRBJ1-1
D: -
CDR3: CASSLGWNTEAFF
DNA: TGTGCCAGCAGCCTCGGCTGGAACACTGAAGCTTTCTTT

size: -
V: TRBV29-1
J: TRBJ1-2
D: TRBD1
CDR3: CSVEGQGAGRGYTF
DNA: TGCAGCGTGGAAGGACAGGGGGCAGGTAGGGGCTACACCTTC

size: -
V: TRBV5-6
J: TRBJ1-1
D: -
CDR3: CASSSRLVTEAFF
DNA: TGTGCCAGCAGCTCTCGGTTGGTCACTGAAGCTTTCTTT

size: -
V: TRBV6-5
J: TRBJ2-3
D: -
CDR3: CASSYSGAGVTDTQYF
DNA: TGTGCCAGCAGTTACTCCGGGGCAGGAGTAACAGATACGCAGTATTTT

size: few
V: TRBV25-1
J: TRBJ1-1
D: -
CDR3: CASSYHGGPNTEAFF
DNA: TGTGCCAGCAGTTACCACGGGGGCCCGAACACTGAAGCTTTCTTT

size: -
V: TRBV28
J: TRBJ2-1
D: -
CDR3: CASSSRRWNEQFF
DNA: TGTGCCAGCAGTAGTCGGCGTTGGAATGAGCAGTTCTTC

size: -
V: TRBV3-1/TRBV3-2
J: TRBJ2-3
D: TRBD2
CDR3: CASSRIAGGPGDTQYF
DNA: TGTGCCAGCAGCCGGATAGCGGGAGGGCCGGGGGATACGCAGTATTTT

size: -
V: TRBV25-1
J: TRBJ2-1
D: -
CDR3: CASSEAGGGDEQFF
DNA: TGTGCCAGCAGTGAAGCGGGCGGCGGGGATGAGCAGTTCTTC

size: -
V: TRBV7-9
J: TRBJ1-5
D: -
CDR3: CASSLGPQGAQHF
DNA: TGTGCCAGCAGCTTAGGACCGCAGGGAGCCCAGCATTTT

size: -
V: TRBV14
J: TRBJ1-2
D: -
CDR3: CASSPTVNYGYTF
DNA: TGTGCCAGCAGCCCGACAGTAAACTATGGCTACACCTTC

size: few
V: TRBV7-2
J: TRBJ1-2
D: TRBD1
CDR3: CASSPRQGAHGYTF
DNA: TGTGCCAGCAGCCCCCGACAGGGGGCGCATGGCTACACCTTC

size: -
V: TRBV3-1/TRBV3-2
J: TRBJ2-7
D: TRBD2
CDR3: CASSPRLAGVYGRDEQYF
DNA: TGTGCCAGCAGCCCTAGACTAGCGGGAGTGTACGGAAGGGACGAGCAGTACTTC

size: -
V: TRBV27
J: TRBJ1-5
D: TRBD1
CDR3: CASRSAGQGKQPQHF
DNA: TGTGCCAGCAGATCCGCCGGACAGGGTAAGCAGCCCCAGCATTTT

size: -
V: TRBV7-2
J: TRBJ2-3
D: TRBD2
CDR3: CASSLARREGPFSSTDTQYF
DNA: TGTGCCAGCAGCTTAGCACGTCGGGAGGGCCCTTTTTCTAGCACAGATACGCAGTATTTT

size: -
V: TRBV2
J: TRBJ2-3
D: -
CDR3: CASSELPGVPDTQYF
DNA: TGTGCCAGCAGTGAATTGCCGGGAGTCCCAGATACGCAGTATTTT

size: -
V: TRBV9
J: TRBJ2-1
D: -
CDR3: CASSEGPPSYNEQFF
DNA: TGTGCCAGCAGCGAAGGGCCCCCCTCCTACAATGAGCAGTTCTTC

size: -
V: TRBV19
J: TRBJ2-2
D: TRBD1
CDR3: CASSGTGGSRSGTGELFF
DNA: TGTGCCAGTAGCGGGACAGGGGGATCTCGGTCGGGCACCGGGGAGCTGTTTTTT

size: -
V: TRBV4-1
J: TRBJ2-7
D: -
CDR3: CASSYSQMSVSEQYF
DNA: TGCGCCAGCAGCTATTCTCAAATGAGTGTCTCGGAGCAGTACTTC

size: medium-sized
V: TRBV21-1
J: TRBJ2-7
D: -
CDR3: CASSPLPGSEQYF
DNA: TGTGCCAGCAGCCCCTTACCAGGGTCCGAGCAGTACTTC